Listed here are 7 T cell receptor beta chains from one sample, sequenced in a study of vaccination effects on CD4 cells after COVID-19. Assay: immunoSEQ multiplex PCR; the TCRdb copy retains only in-frame clones and omits some. The sample consists of fewer than 60,000 clones, roughly three quarters of them appearing once. Ahead of sequencing, the ViraFEST assay grew antigen-specific CD4+ T cells using viral peptide pools. Having been cultured for ten to eleven days, the cells underwent CD4+ T cell isolation. It was between March and December 2020 that the person had a SARS-CoV-2 infection confirmed by PCR. These receptors' antigens are unknown. This specimen consisted of CD4+ T cells from PBMCs cultured with HIV peptides, obtained before COVID-19 vaccination. Subset noted: HIV-1 Nef peptide pool negative control/reference culture. The receptors originated from a human donor who had a prior SARS-CoV-2 infection.

This chain connects TRBV5-1 to TRBJ2-3; D remains ambiguous. V was pared by 0 bases and J by 2 bases, with 13 bases between. Germline lookup yields CDR1 SGHRS and CDR2 YFSETQ. There are 16 residues in the CDR3. The CDR3 reads CASSLAPLGPTDTQYF. CDR3 sequence (DNA): TGCGCCAGCAGCTTGGCCCCGTTAGGACCCACAGATACGCAGTATTTT. Looking up the rest from reference TRBV5-1 and TRBJ2-3 gives the full variable domain: KAGVTQTPRYLIKTRGQQVTLSCSPISGHRSVSWYQQTPGQGLQFLFEYFSETQRNKGNFPGRFSGRQFSNSRSEMNVSTLELGDSALYLCASSLAPLGPTDTQYFGPGTRLTVL.

The J gene is TRBJ1-1, the V gene TRBV15, with 7 bases that match TRBD1. The CDR3 covers 15 residues. The V segment lost 5 bases and the J segment 0 bases; nucleotides outside the gene matches: 6. Germline V gene sequence: CDR1 LNHNV, CDR2 YYDKDF (reference sequence). The CDR3: CATSVRQGMNTEAFF. The CDR3 DNA reads as TGTGCCACCAGCGTAAGACAGGGCATGAACACTGAAGCTTTCTTT.

The chain links TRBV7-2 to TRBJ2-1; 7 bases align to TRBD2. The CDR3 runs to 12 residues. J gave up 7 bases and V 4 bases, and 1 base lay outside the gene matches. Germline V lookup: CDR1 SGHTA, CDR2 FQGNSA. CDR3 sequence: CASSWGGNEQFF. Written as DNA, the CDR3 is TGTGCCAGCAGCTGGGGGGGGAATGAGCAGTTCTTC.

The J gene is TRBJ1-3, the V gene TRBV7-6; perhaps TRBD1 as D (5 bases). The CDR3 extends over 14 amino acids. Germline V gene data show CDR1 as SGHVS and CDR2 as FNYEAQ. Between the trimmed V and J ends, which lost 11 bases and 1 base, there was a span of 15 bases. The CDR3 DNA is TGTGCCTCGAAGAGAGACAGATCTGGAAACACCATATATTTT. This gives the protein CASKRDRSGNTIYF.

The chain has TRBV19 and TRBJ1-1; D gene uncertain. CDR1 is LNHDA and CDR2 is SQIVND in the germline V gene (reference sequence). The CDR3 is 12 residues long. The V end was cut by 5 bases, the J end by 8 bases, with 12 bases between. The CDR3 DNA reads TGTGCCAGTAGTTCCCAGGCTTCAGAAGCTTTCTTT. Amino acids: CASSSQASEAFF.

The genes are TRBV7-8 and TRBJ2-3; D is unresolved. V gave up 8 bases and J gave up 0 bases, with 12 bases separating them. Germline CDR1 SGHVS, CDR2 FQNEAQ. The CDR3 spans 14 residues. CDR3 loop: CASGSSESTDTQYF. The CDR3, as DNA: TGTGCCAGCGGGTCGAGCGAGAGCACAGATACGCAGTATTTT.

V gene TRBV11-2 combines with J gene TRBJ2-1; maybe TRBD1 (6 bases). From germline, CDR1 is SGHAT and CDR2 FQNNGV. The CDR3 sequence is 18 residues long. V lost 1 base and J 7 bases, leaving 23 bases between the germline ends. The CDR3 nucleotides are TGTGCCAGCAGCTTAGTAAGTAGGGGGAGCGTAGGTGGAAATGAGCAGTTCTTC. Its translation is CASSLVSRGSVGGNEQFF. The variable domain in full, completed from reference TRBV11-2 and TRBJ2-1, reads EAGVAQSPRYKIIEKRQSVAFWCNPISGHATLYWYQQILGQGPKLLIQFQNNGVVDDSQLPKDRFSAERLKGVDSTLKIQPAKLEDSAVYLCASSLVSRGSVGGNEQFFGPGTRLTVL.